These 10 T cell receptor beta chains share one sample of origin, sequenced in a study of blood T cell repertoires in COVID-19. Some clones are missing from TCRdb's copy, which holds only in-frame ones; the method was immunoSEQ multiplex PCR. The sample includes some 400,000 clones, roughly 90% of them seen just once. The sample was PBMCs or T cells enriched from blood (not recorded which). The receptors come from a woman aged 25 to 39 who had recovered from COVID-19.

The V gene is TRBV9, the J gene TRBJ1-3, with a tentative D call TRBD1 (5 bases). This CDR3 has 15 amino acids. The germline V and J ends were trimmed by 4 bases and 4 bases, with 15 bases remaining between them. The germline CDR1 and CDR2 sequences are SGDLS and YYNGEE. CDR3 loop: CASSQGAGSGNTIYF. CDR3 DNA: TGTGCCAGCAGCCAAGGGGCCGGGTCGGGAAACACCATATATTTT.

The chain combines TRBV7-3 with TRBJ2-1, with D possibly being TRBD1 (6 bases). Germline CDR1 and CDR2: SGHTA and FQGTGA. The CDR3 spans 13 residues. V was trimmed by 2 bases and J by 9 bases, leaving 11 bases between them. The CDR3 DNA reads TGTGCCAGCAGCTTACAGGGGCGCGGTGAGCAGTTCTTC. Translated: CASSLQGRGEQFF.

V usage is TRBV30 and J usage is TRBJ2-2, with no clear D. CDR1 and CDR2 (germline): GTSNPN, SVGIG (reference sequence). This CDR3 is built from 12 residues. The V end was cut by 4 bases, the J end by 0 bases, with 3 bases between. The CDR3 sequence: CAWTANTGELFF. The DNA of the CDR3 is TGTGCCTGGACAGCGAACACCGGGGAGCTGTTTTTT. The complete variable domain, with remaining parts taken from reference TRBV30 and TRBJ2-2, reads SQTIHQWPATLVQPVGSPLSLECTVEGTSNPNLYWYRQAAGRGLQLLFYSVGIGQISSEVPQNLSASRPQDRQFILSSKKLLLSDSGFYLCAWTANTGELFFGEGSRLTVL.

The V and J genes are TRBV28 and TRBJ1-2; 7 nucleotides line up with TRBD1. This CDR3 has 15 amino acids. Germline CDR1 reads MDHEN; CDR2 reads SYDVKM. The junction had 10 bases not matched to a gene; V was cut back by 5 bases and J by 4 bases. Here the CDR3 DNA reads TGTGCCAGCAGTCGGTGGGACAGTGTGGGCTATGGCTACACCTTC. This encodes CASSRWDSVGYGYTF.

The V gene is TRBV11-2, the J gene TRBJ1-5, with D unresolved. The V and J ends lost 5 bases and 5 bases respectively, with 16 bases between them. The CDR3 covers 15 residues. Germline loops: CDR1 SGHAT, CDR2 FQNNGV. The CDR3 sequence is CASSRLGGFYQPQHF. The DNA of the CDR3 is TGTGCCAGCAGCCGCCTGGGCGGGTTTTATCAGCCCCAGCATTTT.

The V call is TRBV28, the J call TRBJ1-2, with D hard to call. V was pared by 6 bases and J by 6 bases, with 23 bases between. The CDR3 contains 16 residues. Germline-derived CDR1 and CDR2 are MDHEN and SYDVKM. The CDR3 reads CASRRVLPRERDGYTF. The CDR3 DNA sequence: TGTGCCAGCAGGCGGGTCTTACCCCGCGAGAGGGATGGCTACACCTTC.

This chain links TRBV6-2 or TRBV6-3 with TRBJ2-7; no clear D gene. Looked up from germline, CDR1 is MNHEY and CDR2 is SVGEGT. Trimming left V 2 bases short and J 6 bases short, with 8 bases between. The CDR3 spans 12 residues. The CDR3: CASSYRRGEQYF. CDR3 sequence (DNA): TGTGCCAGCAGTTACAGAAGAGGCGAGCAGTACTTC.

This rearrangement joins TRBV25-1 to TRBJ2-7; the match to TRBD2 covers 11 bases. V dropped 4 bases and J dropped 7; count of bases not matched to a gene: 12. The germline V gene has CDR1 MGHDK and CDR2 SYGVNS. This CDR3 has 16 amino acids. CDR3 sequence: CASSGAKLAGVVEQYF. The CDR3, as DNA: TGTGCCAGCAGTGGTGCGAAACTAGCGGGAGTAGTTGAGCAGTACTTC.

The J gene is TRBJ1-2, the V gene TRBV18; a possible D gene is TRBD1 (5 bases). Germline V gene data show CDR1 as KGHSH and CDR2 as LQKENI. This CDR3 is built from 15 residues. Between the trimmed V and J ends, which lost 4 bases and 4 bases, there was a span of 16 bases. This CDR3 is CASSQTSTVGYGYTF. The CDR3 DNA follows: TGTGCCAGCTCACAAACCTCGACAGTTGGCTATGGCTACACCTTC.

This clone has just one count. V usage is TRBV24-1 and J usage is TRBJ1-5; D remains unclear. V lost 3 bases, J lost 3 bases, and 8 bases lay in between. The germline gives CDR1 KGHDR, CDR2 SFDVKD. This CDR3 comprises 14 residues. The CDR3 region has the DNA TGTGCCACCAGTGATGGGCCCGTCAATCAGCCCCAGCATTTT. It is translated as CATSDGPVNQPQHF.